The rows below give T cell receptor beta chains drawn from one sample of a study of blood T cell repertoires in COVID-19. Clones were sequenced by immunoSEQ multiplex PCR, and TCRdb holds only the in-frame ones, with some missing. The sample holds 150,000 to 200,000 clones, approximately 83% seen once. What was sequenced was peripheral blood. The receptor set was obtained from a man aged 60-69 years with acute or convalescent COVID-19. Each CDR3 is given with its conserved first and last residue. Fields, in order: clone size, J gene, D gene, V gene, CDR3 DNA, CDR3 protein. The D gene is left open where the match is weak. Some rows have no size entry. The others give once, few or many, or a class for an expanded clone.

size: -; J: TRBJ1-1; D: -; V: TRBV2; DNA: TGTGCCAGCACTTCACAGGGACACGACACTGAAGCTTTCTTT; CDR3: CASTSQGHDTEAFF
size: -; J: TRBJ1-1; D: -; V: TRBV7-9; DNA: TGTGCCAGCAGCCCACAGAACACTGAAGCTTTCTTT; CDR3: CASSPQNTEAFF
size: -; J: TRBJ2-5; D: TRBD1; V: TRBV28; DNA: TGTGCCAGCAGTTCCTCTGGGACAGGGACCTTGAAGACCCAGTACTTC; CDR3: CASSSSGTGTLKTQYF
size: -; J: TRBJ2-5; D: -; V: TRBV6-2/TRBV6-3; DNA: TGTGCCAGCAGTTACTCCCCGGAGGGTGGTGAGACCCAGTACTTC; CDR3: CASSYSPEGGETQYF
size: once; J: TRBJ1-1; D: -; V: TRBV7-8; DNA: TGTGCCAGCAGCTTTACCACGTCCAGTTTGAACACTGAAGCTTTCTTT; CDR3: CASSFTTSSLNTEAFF
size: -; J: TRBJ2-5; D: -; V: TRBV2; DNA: TGTGCCAGCAGCCGGGACACCCAAGAGACCCAGTACTTC; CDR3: CASSRDTQETQYF
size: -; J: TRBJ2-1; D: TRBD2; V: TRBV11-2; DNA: TGTGCCAGCAGCTTAGGTAGCAGCGGGGCCTACAATGAGCAGTTCTTC; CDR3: CASSLGSSGAYNEQFF
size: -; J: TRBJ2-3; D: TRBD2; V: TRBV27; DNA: TGTGCCAGCAGTCAACAACTATCAAGGACTAGCGGGATAACAGATACGCAGTATTTT; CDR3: CASSQQLSRTSGITDTQYF
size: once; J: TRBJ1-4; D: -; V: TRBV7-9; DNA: TGTGCCAGCAGCCGAGGGTCGACTGTTATTAATGAAAAACTGTTTTTT; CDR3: CASSRGSTVINEKLFF
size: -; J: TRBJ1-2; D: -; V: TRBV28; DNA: TGTGCCAGCGTGAAGGGGGACTATGGCTACACCTTC; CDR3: CASVKGDYGYTF
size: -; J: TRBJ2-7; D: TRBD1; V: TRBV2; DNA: TGTGCCAGCAGTCCCGGGACAGGGTCCGAGCAGTACTTC; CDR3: CASSPGTGSEQYF
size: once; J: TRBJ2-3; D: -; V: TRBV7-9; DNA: TGTGCCAGCAGCCCACCCACTCTGGCAGATACGCAGTATTTT; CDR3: CASSPPTLADTQYF
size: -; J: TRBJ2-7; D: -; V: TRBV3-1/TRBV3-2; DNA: TGTGCCAGCAGCCGTTGGGGCAGGGTCCACGAGCAGTACTTC; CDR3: CASSRWGRVHEQYF
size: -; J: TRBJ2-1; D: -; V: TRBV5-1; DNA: TGCGCCAGCAGCCCGGACAGAAACAATGAGCAGTTCTTC; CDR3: CASSPDRNNEQFF
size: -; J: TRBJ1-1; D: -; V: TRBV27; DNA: TGTGCCAGCAGGACCTACGGGGTAGGGTACACTGAAGCTTTCTTT; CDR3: CASRTYGVGYTEAFF
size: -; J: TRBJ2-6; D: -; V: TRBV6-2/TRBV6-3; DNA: TGTGCCAGCAGTTACTGGGGGGCTGGGGCCAACGTCCTGACTTTC; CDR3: CASSYWGAGANVLTF
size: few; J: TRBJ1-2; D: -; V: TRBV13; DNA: TGTGCCAGCAGCTTCGGTGGTGATTTGGGGAGACAGGATGGCTACACCTTC; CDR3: CASSFGGDLGRQDGYTF
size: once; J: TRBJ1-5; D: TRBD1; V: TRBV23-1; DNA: TGCGCCAGCAGGACAGGGGAACAGCCCCAGCATTTT; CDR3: CASRTGEQPQHF
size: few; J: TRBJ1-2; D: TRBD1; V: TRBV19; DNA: TGTGCCAGTAGTAGGGACAGATCCTATGGCTACACCTTC; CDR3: CASSRDRSYGYTF
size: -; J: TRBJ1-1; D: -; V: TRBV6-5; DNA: TGTGCCAGCAGTTACTACGGGGGGGACACTGAAGCTTTCTTT; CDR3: CASSYYGGDTEAFF
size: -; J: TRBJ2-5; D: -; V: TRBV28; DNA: TGTGCCAGCAGTTTTCCGGCGGATATTCAAGAGACCCAGTACTTC; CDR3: CASSFPADIQETQYF
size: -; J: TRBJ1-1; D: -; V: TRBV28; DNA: TGTGCCAGCAGTTTAAACGAGGGCAGGGGCACTGAAGCTTTCTTT; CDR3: CASSLNEGRGTEAFF
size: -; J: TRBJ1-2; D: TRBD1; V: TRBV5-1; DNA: TGCGCCAGCAGCTGGGGGCGAGGACAGGAGTTACGTGGCTACACCTTC; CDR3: CASSWGRGQELRGYTF
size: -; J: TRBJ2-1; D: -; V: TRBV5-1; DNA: TGCGCCAGCAGCTTGGCAGCGCGTTCCTACAATGAGCAGTTCTTC; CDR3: CASSLAARSYNEQFF
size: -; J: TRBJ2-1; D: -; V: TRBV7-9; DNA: TGTGCCAGCAGCTTAGGTGGGGACTTACGGGGGCAGTTCTTC; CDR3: CASSLGGDLRGQFF